Included here is one TCR beta chain sequence, with context. It has no known antigen specificity. The final CDR3 position lacks the conserved phenylalanine or tryptophan, pointing to a likely read error. This sample was included in a study of T-cell memory formation after mild COVID-19 (dated by TCRdb to about 2021). In terms of the full investigation: Most TCR sequence clusters were specific to one of the two donors. Longitudinal TCRalpha and TCRbeta repertoire sequencing tracked T-cell clones expanding and contracting after mild COVID-19 in two donors. Two young, previously healthy adult volunteers, one female and one male, were included in the cohort.

The full study reports these points: From day 15 to 85, contracting clones showed balanced CD4/CD8 phenotypes, whereas a second wave of clones that expanded from day 15 to 37 leaned towards CD4+. Contracting CD4+ clones were found mainly in CM and EM memory subsets, while CD8+ clones were enriched in EMRA. Only a couple of mild cases were covered in the study, and larger cohorts including severe cases with pre-infection samples were considered necessary. Whether the second-wave clones peaking on day 37 were SARS-CoV-2 specific was not confirmed. Some responding clones were detected in pre-infection memory, which suggested that pre-existing cross-reactive memory T cells had joined the SARS-CoV-2 response.

Sequencing relied on an Illumina NovaSeq 6000. TCRalpha and TCRbeta cDNA libraries were constructed by 5'RACE with constant-segment primers, with sample barcodes and unique molecular identifiers being introduced. RNA was extracted from every sample with Trizol reagent. Amplification of the libraries took two PCR steps, and the second step added a second sample barcode plus Illumina TruSeq adapters. Sequencing of libraries was performed on an Illumina NovaSeq with 2 x 150 bp paired-end reads. The original methods were these. Demultiplexing of reads and collapsing into UMI-guided consensus sequences were performed with migec v1.2.7. With mixcr v2.1.11, UMI consensuses were aligned to TRA and TRB V and J templates and assembled into clonotypes. Clonotypes were classified as expanded or contracted when called significant by both edgeR and NoisET, with noise models trained on biological replicates. For edgeR calls, the cutoffs were a false discovery rate-adjusted p below 0.01 and a log2 fold-change threshold of 1. As an exploratory analysis of dynamics, max-normalized trajectories of the 1000 most abundant clonotypes were examined with PCA combined with hierarchical clustering. Separately sequenced CD4+ and CD8+ repertoires were used to assign the CD4 or CD8 phenotype of responding clones. TCRdb reprocessing: public reads trimmed at Q25 with fastp, clones called with MiXCR, in-frame beta chains kept. Entries that share a CDR3 protein sequence are merged under the most common genes and DNA. These V and J calls are TCRdb output, not the study's own analysis. Present in this sample are 150,000 or so distinct CDR3 sequences, approximately 14% of which were seen just once. Of the sample, roughly an eighth is held by the ten largest clones.

PBMCs were isolated by Ficoll-Paque density gradient centrifugation. As encoded in the germline V gene (reference sequence), CDR1 is SEHNR while CDR2 is FQNEAQ. V and J are truncated by 4 bases and 3 bases respectively, leaving an intervening sequence of 13 bases. The CDR3 sequence runs 14 residues, both termini included. Here the CDR3 DNA is all that survives: 42 bases in frame from base 1. This TCR came from an adult woman who had mild COVID-19 (a few samples of this study predate the infection). The sample titles of this study are shuffled in the database, so cell type and time point are left out; the donor was told from shared clones. The chain couples TRBV7-9 to TRBJ2-7; the D segment may tentatively be TRBD1 or TRBD2, each giving 5 matched bases. Sequencing used PBMCs or a T cell subset sorted from them (not recorded which). The CDR3 corresponds to CASSSTGTDYEQYL. DNA sequence: TGTGCCAGCAGCTCAACCGGGACCGACTACGAGCAGTACCTC.